This TCR beta chain emerged from a study of CD8 T cells in Susac syndrome. This clonotype appeared a single time. Peripheral blood CD8+ and CD4+ T cells were profiled by TCR beta sequencing. Negative isolation yielded CD4+ and CD8+ T cells, and FACS enriched TEMRA cells. Reverse transcription of roughly 0.5 to 1 ug RNA was performed with random hexamers. TCR beta CDR3 was amplified by immunoSEQ multiplex PCR. This amplification extended across 54 Vbeta and 13 Jbeta segments. One entry per CDR3 protein, called by TCRdb with MiXCR from the immunoSEQ multiplex PCR reads. The data hold over 100,000 distinct CDR3 sequences, with approximately 90% observed a single time. CDR3 length equals 13 residues. From germline, CDR1 is SNHLY and CDR2 FYNNEI. V was clipped by 5 bases and J by 8 bases, with 15 bases between them.

Source material: CD8+ T cells from PBMCs. The genes are TRBV2 and TRBJ1-2; possibly TRBD1 for D (6 bases). The sequence was obtained from a human donor in good health. CDR3 amino acids: CASSPDSFTGYTF. CDR3 in DNA: TGTGCCAGCAGTCCGGACAGTTTTACGGGCTACACCTTC.